The present TCR beta chain was sequenced within a study of CD8 T cells in Susac syndrome. The CDR3 is 15 residues long. CDR1 LGHDT and CDR2 YNNKEL come from the germline V gene (reference sequence). V dropped 0 bases and J dropped 10 bases, with 16 bases sitting between them. Roughly 0.5 to 1 ug RNA was reverse transcribed with random hexamers. TCRdb reanalysed the immunoSEQ multiplex PCR reads using MiXCR and keeps one entry per CDR3 protein. The repertoire holds around 190,000 distinct CDR3 sequences, approximately 93% seen once, with around 0.1% in the top ten. The TCR sequence derives from a human donor in good health. The J gene is TRBJ2-1, the V gene TRBV3-1; D possibly uses TRBD1 or TRBD2 (5 bases each). Sequenced input: CD4+ T cells from PBMCs. The CDR3 nucleotides are TGTGCCAGCAGCCAAGATACCCGGGGCTCACAGGAGCAGTTCTTC. Protein sequence: CASSQDTRGSQEQFF.